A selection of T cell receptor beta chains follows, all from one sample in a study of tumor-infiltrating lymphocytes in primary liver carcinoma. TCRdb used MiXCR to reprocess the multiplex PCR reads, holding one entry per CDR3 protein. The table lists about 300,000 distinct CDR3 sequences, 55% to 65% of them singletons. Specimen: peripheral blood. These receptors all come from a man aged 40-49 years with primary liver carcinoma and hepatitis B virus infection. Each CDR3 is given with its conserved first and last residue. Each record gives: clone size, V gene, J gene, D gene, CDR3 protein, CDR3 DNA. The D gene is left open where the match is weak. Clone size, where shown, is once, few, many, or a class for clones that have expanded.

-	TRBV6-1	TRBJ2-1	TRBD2	CASRGQPGLAGQSSYNEQFF	TGTGCCAGCAGGGGACAACCGGGACTAGCGGGACAGAGCTCCTACAATGAGCAGTTCTTC
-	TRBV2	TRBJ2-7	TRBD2	CASSLILAGVPYEQYF	TGTGCCAGCAGTCTTATCCTAGCGGGAGTACCCTACGAGCAGTACTTC
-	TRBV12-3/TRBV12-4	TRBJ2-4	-	CASSQRRASNGYNQYF	TGTGCCAGCAGCCAAAGAAGGGCTTCGAACGGGTACAATCAGTACTTC
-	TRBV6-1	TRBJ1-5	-	CATPYSEYSNQPQHF	TGTGCCACCCCCTACTCGGAATATAGCAATCAGCCCCAGCATTTT
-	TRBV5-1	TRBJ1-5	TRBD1	CANSTTGAKGDTQHF	TGCGCCAACAGCACCACAGGGGCGAAAGGAGATACGCAGCATTTT
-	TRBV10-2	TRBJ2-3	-	CPSRHTDTQYF	TGCCCCAGCAGACACACGGATACGCAGTATTTT
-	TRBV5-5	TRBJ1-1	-	CASSFTDYTEAFF	TGTGCCAGCAGCTTCACAGACTACACTGAAGCTTTCTTT
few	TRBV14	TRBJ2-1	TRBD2	CASRASGNYNEQFF	TGTGCCAGCCGGGCTAGCGGGAACTACAATGAGCAGTTCTTC
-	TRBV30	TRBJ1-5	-	CACQGYSNQPQHF	TGTGCCTGCCAGGGATATAGCAATCAGCCCCAGCATTTT
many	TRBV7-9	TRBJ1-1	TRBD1	CASSLTGDTEAFF	TGTGCCAGCAGCTTGACAGGGGACACTGAAGCTTTCTTT
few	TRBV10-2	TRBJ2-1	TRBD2	CASREVPPTSGNYNEQFF	TGCGCCAGCAGAGAAGTCCCCCCGACTAGCGGGAACTACAATGAGCAGTTCTTC